This TCR beta chain is from a study of CD8 T cells in Susac syndrome. The CDR3 is made up of 13 amino acids. The germline V gene has CDR1 SNHLY and CDR2 FYNNEI. V was trimmed by 4 bases and J by 10 bases, leaving 14 bases between them. The multiple sclerosis control cohort comprised treatment-naive individuals presenting with stable or active relapsing-remitting disease. Negative isolation yielded the CD8+ and CD4+ T cells, while FACS enriched the TEMRA cells. A quantity of roughly 0.5 to 1 ug RNA underwent reverse transcription using random hexamers. Across 54 Vbeta and 13 Jbeta, immunoSEQ multiplex PCR amplified TCR beta CDR3. One entry per CDR3 protein, called by TCRdb with MiXCR from the immunoSEQ multiplex PCR reads. This table holds a few hundred thousand distinct CDR3 sequences, about 95% found once.

The clonotype was recovered from a human donor with multiple sclerosis. The specimen sequenced was CD4+ T cells from PBMCs. J is TRBJ2-1 and V is TRBV2, with D possibly TRBD1 on 5 matching bases. This chain's CDR3 is CASSGARWGEQFF. CDR3 in DNA: TGTGCCAGCAGTGGAGCGAGGTGGGGCGAGCAGTTCTTC. The whole variable domain, filled in from reference TRBV2 and TRBJ2-1, reads EPEVTQTPSHQVTQMGQEVILRCVPISNHLYFYWYRQILGQKVEFLVSFYNNEISEKSEIFDDQFSVERPDGSNFTLKIRSTKLEDSAMYFCASSGARWGEQFFGPGTRLTVL.